What follows are 18 T cell receptor beta chains derived from one specimen sequenced in a study of Ad26.COV2.S vaccination and SARS-CoV-2 variants. Repertoires were generated with immunoSEQ multiplex PCR, while TCRdb's copy carries only in-frame clones and drops some. The sample holds roughly 330,000 clones, 85% to 90% seen once. Treatment meaning: 15 to 20 received Ad26.COV2.S at low or high dose, single or two shots; about 5 received placebo; per-sample allocation not given. Following the first vaccine or placebo injection, samples were taken on day 63. Sequenced material: peripheral blood, taken in a trial of Ad26.COV2.S vaccine versus placebo. The receptors shown here come from a person aged 18 to 59 who received the Ad26.COV2.S COVID-19 vaccine or a placebo.

The chain employs TRBV5-6 and TRBJ2-5; maybe TRBD2 (5 bases). V lost 4 bases and J 4 bases, leaving 11 bases between the germline ends. This CDR3 has 13 amino acids. CDR1 SGHDT and CDR2 YYEEEE come from the germline V gene. Written as DNA, the CDR3 is TGTGCCAGCAGCCTGGATGGGAGAGAGACCCAGTACTTC. It encodes CASSLDGRETQYF.

The CDR3 nucleotides read TGTGCCATCAGGGACCCGGGACACAGGGGCGCTGAAGCTTTCTTT. This codes for CAIRDPGHRGAEAFF. The rearrangement joins TRBV10-3 to TRBJ1-1, with 7 bases identical to TRBD1. The V gene's germline CDR1 is ENHRY and CDR2 SYGVKD. The CDR3 is made up of 15 amino acids. Trimming took 6 bases from V and 6 from J; bases not matched to a gene: 13.

V is TRBV19 and J is TRBJ2-2, with D unclear. CDR3 length: 13 amino acids. V was shortened by 3 bases and J by 1 base, with 3 bases between the two germline ends. The germline V gene encodes CDR1 LNHDA and CDR2 SQIVND (reference sequence). CDR3 in DNA: TGTGCCAGTAGTATGGGGAACACCGGGGAGCTGTTTTTT. As protein: CASSMGNTGELFF.

CDR3 protein: CASSPSGSTDTQYF. The DNA of the CDR3 is TGTGCCAGCAGCCCAAGCGGGAGCACAGATACGCAGTATTTT. The chain carries TRBV7-3 and TRBJ2-3; tentatively, D is TRBD2 (6 bases). Trimming removed 5 bases from V and 0 bases from J, with 9 bases in between. This CDR3 is 14 amino acids long. Germline V gene lookup returns CDR1 SGHTA and CDR2 FQGTGA.

The table lists this clone with a count of one. The CDR3 DNA sequence: TGTGCCAGCAGTTCCATGGGACGGACATTTAATGAAAAACTGTTTTTT. It encodes CASSSMGRTFNEKLFF. The V gene is TRBV6-6, the J gene TRBJ1-4; D possibly corresponds to TRBD1 (5 bases). With 4 bases removed from V and 4 bases from J, the gap between germline ends came to 16 bases. Germline V gives CDR1 MNHNY, CDR2 SVGAGI (reference sequence). The CDR3 runs 16 residues.

V usage is TRBV4-1 and J usage is TRBJ1-1, with D possibly matching TRBD1 (6 bases). Deletions cut 2 bases from V and 2 bases from J, with 21 bases between. The length of the CDR3 is 18 residues. Germline V gene sequence: CDR1 MGHRA, CDR2 YSYEKL. This CDR3 reads CASSQFLGLKQGNTEAFF. The DNA of the CDR3 is TGCGCCAGCAGCCAATTTCTAGGACTAAAACAGGGCAACACTGAAGCTTTCTTT.

The V gene is TRBV9, the J gene TRBJ1-4, with a tentative D call TRBD1 (6 bases). From germline, CDR1 is SGDLS and CDR2 YYNGEE. Trimming pared 0 bases from V and 8 bases from J, leaving 17 bases between. This CDR3 contains 16 residues. The CDR3 spells CASSVGVQQGREKLFF. The CDR3 DNA reads as TGTGCCAGCAGCGTAGGGGTCCAACAGGGTAGGGAAAAACTGTTTTTT.

The chain is built from TRBV2 and TRBJ1-1, with D perhaps TRBD1 (5 bases). V was cut by 4 bases and J by 0 bases, with 15 bases left in between. Germline V gene lookup returns CDR1 SNHLY and CDR2 FYNNEI. The CDR3 consists of 16 residues. Here the CDR3 reads CASSADRGRMNTEAFF. CDR3 sequence (DNA): TGTGCCAGCAGTGCGGACCGGGGGAGGATGAACACTGAAGCTTTCTTT.

The chain carries TRBV4-3 and TRBJ1-4; 7 positions match TRBD1. CDR1 is LGHNA, CDR2 YSLEER, per germline. The CDR3 has 15 residues. The junction had 9 bases not matched to a gene; V was cut back by 3 bases and J by 8 bases. In DNA, the CDR3 is TGCGCCAGCAGCCAGACCCGGGACAGTTGGGAAAAACTGTTTTTT. Its translation is CASSQTRDSWEKLFF.

The chain employs TRBV4-1 and TRBJ1-1; 7 positions match TRBD1. The CDR3 has 14 amino acids. In germline, CDR1 is MGHRA, CDR2 YSYEKL. The junction had 3 bases not matched to a gene; V was cut back by 1 base and J by 4 bases. The CDR3 loop is CASSQATGATEAFF. CDR3 DNA sequence: TGCGCCAGCAGCCAAGCAACAGGGGCCACTGAAGCTTTCTTT.

The CDR3 is CASSEDGPEYGYTF. The CDR3, as DNA: TGTGCCAGCAGTGAAGATGGCCCGGAATATGGCTACACCTTC. The rearrangement uses TRBV2 and TRBJ1-2; no clear D gene. V gave up 1 base and J gave up 5 bases, with 11 bases separating them. This CDR3 has 14 residues. Looked up from germline, CDR1 is SNHLY and CDR2 is FYNNEI.

The genes are TRBV30 and TRBJ2-3, with a tentative D call TRBD1 (6 bases). The CDR3 has 12 amino acids. Germline V gives CDR1 GTSNPN, CDR2 SVGIG (reference sequence). Trimming shortened V by 5 bases and J by 8 bases, and 14 bases separated the two germline ends. CDR3: CAWGTSTSTQYF. CDR3 DNA sequence: TGTGCCTGGGGGACAAGCACCTCTACGCAGTATTTT.

The V gene is TRBV11-3, the J gene TRBJ2-1; 7 bases agree with TRBD2. The CDR3 has 15 amino acids. The germline gives CDR1 SGHNT, CDR2 YENEEA. The trim removed 1 base at V and 3 bases at J, leaving 3 bases unmatched. The CDR3 sequence: CASSLAGGNYNEQFF. DNA of the CDR3: TGTGCCAGCAGCTTAGCGGGAGGAAACTACAATGAGCAGTTCTTC.

J is TRBJ2-7 and V is TRBV10-2; D unresolved. V lost 2 bases and J 2 bases, leaving 7 bases between the germline ends. CDR3 length equals 13 residues. Germline V gene sequence: CDR1 WSHSY, CDR2 SAAADI. The CDR3, as DNA: TGCGCCAGCAGTGAGAACCGAGCCTACGAGCAGTACTTC. The encoded protein is CASSENRAYEQYF.

This rearrangement joins TRBV27 to TRBJ2-2, with 7 bases matching TRBD1. Trimming removed 6 bases from V and 4 bases from J; junction bases left unmatched: 2. Germline-derived CDR1 and CDR2 are MNHEY and SMNVEV (reference sequence). The CDR3 loop spans 13 amino acids. The CDR3 spells CASRRQGTGELFF. Written as DNA, the CDR3 is TGTGCCAGCAGAAGACAGGGCACCGGGGAGCTGTTTTTT.

The V and J genes are TRBV7-8 and TRBJ2-2, with D unresolved. This CDR3 has 14 amino acids. From germline, CDR1 is SGHVS and CDR2 FQNEAQ. Trimming took off 5 bases at V and 3 bases at J, with 10 bases between the two ends. The CDR3 bases are TGTGCCAGCAGCGTGGGGTCCGACACCGGGGAGCTGTTTTTT. Translating gives CASSVGSDTGELFF.

This chain links TRBV5-1 with TRBJ1-2; 9 bases map to TRBD1. The CDR3 runs 16 residues. After removal of 4 bases from V and 2 bases from J, the junction contained 9 bases not matched to a gene. CDR1 SGHRS and CDR2 YFSETQ come from the germline V gene. In DNA form, the CDR3 reads TGCGCCAGCAGCGACGGGACAGGGACCTCAAACTATGGCTACACCTTC. Translated: CASSDGTGTSNYGYTF.

This clone was seen a few times. The chain's CDR3 is CASSYRTPAEAFF. In nucleotides, the CDR3 is TGTGCCAGCAGCTATCGGACACCAGCTGAAGCTTTCTTT. The chain uses TRBV7-2 and TRBJ1-1; tentative D call: TRBD1 (5 bases). V was cut by 4 bases and J by 6 bases, with 12 bases left in between. Looked up from germline, CDR1 is SGHTA and CDR2 is FQGNSA. This CDR3 has 13 amino acids.